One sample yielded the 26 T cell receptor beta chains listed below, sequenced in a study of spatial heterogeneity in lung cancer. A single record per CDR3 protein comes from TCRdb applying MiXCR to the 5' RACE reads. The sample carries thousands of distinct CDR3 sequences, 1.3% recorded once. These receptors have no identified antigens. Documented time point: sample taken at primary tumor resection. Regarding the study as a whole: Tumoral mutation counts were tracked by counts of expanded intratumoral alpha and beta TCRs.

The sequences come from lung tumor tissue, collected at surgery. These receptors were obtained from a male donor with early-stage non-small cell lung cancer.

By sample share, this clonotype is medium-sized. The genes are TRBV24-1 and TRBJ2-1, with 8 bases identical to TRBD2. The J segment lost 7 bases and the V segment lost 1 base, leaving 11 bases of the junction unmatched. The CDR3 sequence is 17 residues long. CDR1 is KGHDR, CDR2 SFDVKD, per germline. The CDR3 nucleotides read TGTGCCACCAGTGATTTTACCGGGACTAGGCCAATAAATGAGCAGTTCTTC. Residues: CATSDFTGTRPINEQFF.

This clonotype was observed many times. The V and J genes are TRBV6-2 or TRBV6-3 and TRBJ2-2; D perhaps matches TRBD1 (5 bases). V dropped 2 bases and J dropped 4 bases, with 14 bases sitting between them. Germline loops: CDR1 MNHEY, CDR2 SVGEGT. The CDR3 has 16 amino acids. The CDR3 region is CASSYGQGRGTGELFF. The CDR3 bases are TGTGCCAGCAGTTACGGGCAGGGAAGGGGCACCGGGGAGCTGTTTTTT.

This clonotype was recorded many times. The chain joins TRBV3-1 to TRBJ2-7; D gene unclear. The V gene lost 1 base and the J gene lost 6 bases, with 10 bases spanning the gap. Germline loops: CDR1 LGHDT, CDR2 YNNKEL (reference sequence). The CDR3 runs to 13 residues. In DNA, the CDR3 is TGTGCCAGCAGCCAAGGGGGTCTTCCCGAGCAGTACTTC. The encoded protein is CASSQGGLPEQYF.

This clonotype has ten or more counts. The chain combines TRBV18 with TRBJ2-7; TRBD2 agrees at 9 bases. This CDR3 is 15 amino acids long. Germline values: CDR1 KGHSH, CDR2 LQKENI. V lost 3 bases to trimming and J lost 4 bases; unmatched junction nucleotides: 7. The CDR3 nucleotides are TGTGCCAGCTCACCCATAGCGGGGGAAGGGTACGAGCAGTACTTC. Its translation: CASSPIAGEGYEQYF.

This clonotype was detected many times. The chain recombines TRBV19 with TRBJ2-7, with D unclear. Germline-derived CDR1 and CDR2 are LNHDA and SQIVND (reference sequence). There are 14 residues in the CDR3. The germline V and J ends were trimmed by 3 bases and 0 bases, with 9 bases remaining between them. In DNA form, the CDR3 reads TGTGCCAGTAGTATGAGGCTGAGCTCCTACGAGCAGTACTTC. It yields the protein CASSMRLSSYEQYF.

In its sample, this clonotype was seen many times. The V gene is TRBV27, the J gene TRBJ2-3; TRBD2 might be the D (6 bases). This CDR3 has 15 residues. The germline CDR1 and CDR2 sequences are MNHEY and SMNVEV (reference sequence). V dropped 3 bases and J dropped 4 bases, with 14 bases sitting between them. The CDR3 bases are TGTGCCAGCAGTTTTTCCGGGAGAGAGGCAGATACGCAGTATTTT. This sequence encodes CASSFSGREADTQYF.

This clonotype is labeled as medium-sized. CDR3 in DNA: TGTGCCAACCAGGGGGGGACAGGGTCCAATGAGCAGTTCTTC. It translates to CANQGGTGSNEQFF. The V call is TRBV10-3, the J call TRBJ2-1; 9 positions match TRBD1. The V segment lost 10 bases and the J segment 6 bases; nucleotides outside the gene matches: 10. The CDR3 is made up of 14 amino acids. Germline V gene lookup returns CDR1 ENHRY and CDR2 SYGVKD.

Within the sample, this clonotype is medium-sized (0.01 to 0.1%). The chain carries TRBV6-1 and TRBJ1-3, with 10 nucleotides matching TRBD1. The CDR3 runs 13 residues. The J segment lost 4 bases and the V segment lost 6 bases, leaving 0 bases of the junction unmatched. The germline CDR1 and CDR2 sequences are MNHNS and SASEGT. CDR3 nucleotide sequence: TGTGCCAGCAGGACAGGGGGCGGAAACACCATATATTTT. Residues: CASRTGGGNTIYF.

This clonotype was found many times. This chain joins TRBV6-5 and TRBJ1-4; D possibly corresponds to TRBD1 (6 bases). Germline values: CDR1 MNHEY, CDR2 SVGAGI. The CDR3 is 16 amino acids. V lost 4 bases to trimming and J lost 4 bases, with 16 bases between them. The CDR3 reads CASSSPGHGNNEKLFF. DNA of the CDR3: TGTGCCAGCAGTTCCCCGGGACACGGAAATAATGAAAAACTGTTTTTT.

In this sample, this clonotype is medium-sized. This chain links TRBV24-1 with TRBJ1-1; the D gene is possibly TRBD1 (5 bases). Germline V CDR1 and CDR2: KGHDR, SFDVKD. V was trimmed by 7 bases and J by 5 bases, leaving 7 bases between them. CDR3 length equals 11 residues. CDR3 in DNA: TGTGCCACCAGGAGGGGAACTGAAGCTTTCTTT. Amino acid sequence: CATRRGTEAFF.

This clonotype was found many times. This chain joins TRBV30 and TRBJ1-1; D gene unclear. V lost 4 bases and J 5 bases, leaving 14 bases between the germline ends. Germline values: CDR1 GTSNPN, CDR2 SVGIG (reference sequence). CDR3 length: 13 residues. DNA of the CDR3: TGTGCCTGGAAATTAAGGAGGGATACTGAAGCTTTCTTT. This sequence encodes CAWKLRRDTEAFF.

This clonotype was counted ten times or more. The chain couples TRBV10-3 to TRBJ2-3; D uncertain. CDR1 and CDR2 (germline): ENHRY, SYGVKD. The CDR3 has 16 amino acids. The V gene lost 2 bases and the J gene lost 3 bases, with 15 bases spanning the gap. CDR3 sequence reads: CAISEGYTYGTDTQYF. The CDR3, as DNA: TGTGCCATCAGTGAGGGATACACCTACGGGACAGATACGCAGTATTTT.

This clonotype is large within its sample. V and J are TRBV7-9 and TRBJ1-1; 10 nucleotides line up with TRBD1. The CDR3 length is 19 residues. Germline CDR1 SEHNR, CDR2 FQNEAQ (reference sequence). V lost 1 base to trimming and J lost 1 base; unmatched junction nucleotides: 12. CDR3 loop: CASSLGDRGLTVTNTEAFF. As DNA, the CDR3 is TGTGCCAGCAGCTTAGGGGACAGGGGATTAACCGTGACGAACACTGAAGCTTTCTTT. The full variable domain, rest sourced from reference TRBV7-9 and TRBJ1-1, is DTGVSQNPRHKITKRGQNVTFRCDPISEHNRLYWYRQTLGQGPEFLTYFQNEAQLEKSRLLSDRFSAERPKGSFSTLEIQRTEQGDSAMYLCASSLGDRGLTVTNTEAFFGQGTRLTVV.

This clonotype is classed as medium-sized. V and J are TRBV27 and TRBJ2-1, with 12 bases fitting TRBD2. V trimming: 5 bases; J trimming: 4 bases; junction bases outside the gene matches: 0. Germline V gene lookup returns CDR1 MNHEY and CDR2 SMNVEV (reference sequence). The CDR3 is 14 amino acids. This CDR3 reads CASSLAGGYNEQFF. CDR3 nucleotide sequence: TGTGCCAGCAGTCTAGCGGGAGGGTACAATGAGCAGTTCTTC.

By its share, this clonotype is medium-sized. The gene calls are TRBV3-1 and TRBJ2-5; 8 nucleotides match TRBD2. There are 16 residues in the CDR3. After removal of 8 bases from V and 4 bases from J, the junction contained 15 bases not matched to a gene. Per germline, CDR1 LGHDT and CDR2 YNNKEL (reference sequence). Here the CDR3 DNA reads TGTGCCAGCCGTAAGGGGCAGCGGGAGAGGAGAGAGACCCAGTACTTC. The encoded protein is CASRKGQRERRETQYF.

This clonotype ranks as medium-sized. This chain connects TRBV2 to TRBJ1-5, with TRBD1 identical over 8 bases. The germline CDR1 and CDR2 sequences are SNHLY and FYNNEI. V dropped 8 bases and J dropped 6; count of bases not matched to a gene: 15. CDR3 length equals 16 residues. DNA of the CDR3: TGTGCCAGCTCCGGAGGAGCAGGGGGCGCCGGTCAGCCCCAGCATTTT. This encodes CASSGGAGGAGQPQHF.

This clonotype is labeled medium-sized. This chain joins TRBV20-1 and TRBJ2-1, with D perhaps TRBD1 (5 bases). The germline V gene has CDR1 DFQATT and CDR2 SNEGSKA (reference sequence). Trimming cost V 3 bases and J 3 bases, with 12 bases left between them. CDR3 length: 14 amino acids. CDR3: CSASGQGYYNEQFF. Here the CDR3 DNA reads TGCAGTGCTAGTGGGCAGGGCTACTACAATGAGCAGTTCTTC.

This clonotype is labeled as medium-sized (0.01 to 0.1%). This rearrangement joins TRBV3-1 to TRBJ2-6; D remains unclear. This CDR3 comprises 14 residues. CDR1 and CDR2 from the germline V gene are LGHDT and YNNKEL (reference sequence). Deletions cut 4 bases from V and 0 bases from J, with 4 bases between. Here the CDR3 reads CASSPLSGANVLTF. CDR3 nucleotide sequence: TGTGCCAGCAGCCCCCTCTCTGGGGCCAACGTCCTGACTTTC.

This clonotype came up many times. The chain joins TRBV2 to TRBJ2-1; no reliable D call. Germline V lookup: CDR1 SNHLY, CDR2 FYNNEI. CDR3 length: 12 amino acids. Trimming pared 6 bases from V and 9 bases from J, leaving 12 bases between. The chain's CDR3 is CASSPSEVEQFF. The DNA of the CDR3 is TGTGCCAGCAGCCCCTCCGAGGTTGAGCAGTTCTTC.

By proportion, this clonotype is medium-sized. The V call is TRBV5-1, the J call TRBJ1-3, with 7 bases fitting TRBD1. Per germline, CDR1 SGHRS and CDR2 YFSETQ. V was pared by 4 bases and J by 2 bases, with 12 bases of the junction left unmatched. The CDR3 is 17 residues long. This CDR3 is CASSRSTGETAGNTIYF. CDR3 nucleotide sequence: TGCGCCAGCAGCCGTAGTACAGGGGAAACGGCTGGAAACACCATATATTTT.

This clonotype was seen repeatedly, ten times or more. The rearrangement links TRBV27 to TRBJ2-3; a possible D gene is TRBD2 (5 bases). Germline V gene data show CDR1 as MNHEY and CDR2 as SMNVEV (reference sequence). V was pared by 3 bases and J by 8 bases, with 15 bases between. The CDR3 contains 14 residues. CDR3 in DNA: TGTGCCAGCAGTTTCTCCGGCGGGCACCCTACGCAGTATTTT. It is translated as CASSFSGGHPTQYF.

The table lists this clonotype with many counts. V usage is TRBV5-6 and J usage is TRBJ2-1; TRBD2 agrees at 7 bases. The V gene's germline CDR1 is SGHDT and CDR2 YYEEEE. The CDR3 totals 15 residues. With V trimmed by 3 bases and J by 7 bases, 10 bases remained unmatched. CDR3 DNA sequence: TGTGCCAGCAGCTCACTAGCGTCCGTTAGTAATGAGCAGTTCTTC. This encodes CASSSLASVSNEQFF. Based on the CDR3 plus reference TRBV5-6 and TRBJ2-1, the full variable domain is DAGVTQSPTHLIKTRGQQVTLRCSPKSGHDTVSWYQQALGQGPQFIFQYYEEEERQRGNFPDRFSGHQFPNYSSELNVNALLLGDSALYLCASSSLASVSNEQFFGPGTRLTVL.

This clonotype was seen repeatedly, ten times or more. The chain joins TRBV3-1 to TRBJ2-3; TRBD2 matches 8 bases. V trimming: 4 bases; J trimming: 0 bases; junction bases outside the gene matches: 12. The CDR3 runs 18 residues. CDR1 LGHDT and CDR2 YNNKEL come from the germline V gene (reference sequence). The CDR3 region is CASSPPAELAASTDTQYF. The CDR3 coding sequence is TGTGCCAGCAGCCCACCAGCGGAACTAGCGGCTAGCACAGATACGCAGTATTTT.

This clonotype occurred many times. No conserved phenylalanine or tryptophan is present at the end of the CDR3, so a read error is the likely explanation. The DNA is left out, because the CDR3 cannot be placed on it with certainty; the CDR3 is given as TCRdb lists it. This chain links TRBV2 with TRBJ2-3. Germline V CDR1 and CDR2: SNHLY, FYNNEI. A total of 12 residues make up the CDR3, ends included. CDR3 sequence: CASSRTGDTQYL.

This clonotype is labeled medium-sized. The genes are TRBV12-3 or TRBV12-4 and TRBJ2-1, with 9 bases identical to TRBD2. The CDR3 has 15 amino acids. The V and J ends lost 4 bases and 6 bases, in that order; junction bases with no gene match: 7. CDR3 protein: CASSSQLAGFNEQFF. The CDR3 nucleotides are TGTGCCAGCAGTTCCCAGCTAGCGGGATTCAATGAGCAGTTCTTC.

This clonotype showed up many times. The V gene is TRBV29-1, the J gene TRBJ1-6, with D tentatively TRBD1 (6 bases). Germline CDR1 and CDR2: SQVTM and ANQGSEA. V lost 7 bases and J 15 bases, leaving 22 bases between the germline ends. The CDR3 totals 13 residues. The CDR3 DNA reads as TGCAGCGCTGTTCAGCCGGGACATTCTGGCCTCCACTTT. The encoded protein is CSAVQPGHSGLHF.